This T cell receptor (beta chain) was sequenced in a study of molecular identifiers for immune sequencing clone quantification. TCRdb re-called the PCR reads with MiXCR, one entry per CDR3 protein. The repertoire includes 550,000 to 750,000 distinct CDR3 sequences, 15% to 20% of them detected once, and around 0.9% sits in the top ten. The CDR3 is 15 residues long. Germline loops: CDR1 MNHNS, CDR2 SASEGT. Unmatched junction bases numbered 9, after V lost 6 bases and J lost 4 bases. V usage is TRBV6-1 and J usage is TRBJ1-1, with TRBD1 identical over 9 bases. The sequencing input was naive CD8+ T cells from blood, with Jurkat cell RNA spiked in. The subset is: FACS-sorted CD8+CD4-CCR7+CD45RA+ naive T cells. The TCR comes from a human donor in good health. Some libraries in this study had Jurkat cell RNA spiked in. In DNA, the CDR3 is TGTGCCAGCAGCGCGGACAGGGGATGGGTCACTGAAGCTTTCTTT. Translation: CASSADRGWVTEAFF.